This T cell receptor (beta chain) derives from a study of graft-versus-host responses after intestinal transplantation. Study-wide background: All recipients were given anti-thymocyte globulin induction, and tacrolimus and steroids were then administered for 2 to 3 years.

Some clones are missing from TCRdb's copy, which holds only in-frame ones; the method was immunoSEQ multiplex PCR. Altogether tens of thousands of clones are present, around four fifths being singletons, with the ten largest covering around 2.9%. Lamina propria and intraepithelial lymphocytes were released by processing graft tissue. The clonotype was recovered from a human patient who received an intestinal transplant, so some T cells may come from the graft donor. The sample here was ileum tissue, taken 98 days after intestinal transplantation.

The CDR3 DNA reads as TGTGCCAGCAGTTACAAGGGACAAAGTAATTCACCCCTCCACTTT. Protein: CASSYKGQSNSPLHF. V usage is TRBV6-5 and J usage is TRBJ1-6, with a weak D call TRBD1 (6 bases). The CDR3 is 15 residues long. Trimming took 2 bases from V and 6 from J, leaving 11 bases between them. Germline values: CDR1 MNHEY, CDR2 SVGAGI.